The 22 T cell receptor beta chains presented below share a single source sample, sequenced in a study of cytomegalovirus exposure and HLA in healthy donors. The PCR was carried out with 60 Vbeta primers and 13 Jbeta primers. Sequencing used immunoSEQ multiplex PCR; TCRdb keeps in-frame clones, though not all of them. Of fewer than 110,000 clones listed, around 74% were seen once; the top ten hold 12% to 15%. Sequenced input: PBMCs. These TCRs come from a woman aged 40-49 years in good health and CMV-seropositive.

This clone came up a few times. This rearrangement joins TRBV4-1 to TRBJ1-2, with D maybe TRBD1 (5 bases). V lost 4 bases and J lost 0, with 12 bases in between. This CDR3 contains 15 residues. The V gene's germline CDR1 is MGHRA and CDR2 YSYEKL. This CDR3 is CASSPRQQANYGYTF. CDR3 DNA sequence: TGCGCCAGCAGCCCCCGACAGCAAGCTAACTATGGCTACACCTTC.

The V call is TRBV30, the J call TRBJ1-5; possible D gene TRBD1, 5 bases. Trimming cost V 5 bases and J 7 bases, with 18 bases left between them. CDR1 is GTSNPN and CDR2 is SVGIG in the germline V gene (reference sequence). This CDR3 has 14 amino acids. CDR3 bases: TGTGCCTGGGGGTGGGGGGGTATGAGACAGCCCCAGCATTTT. It encodes CAWGWGGMRQPQHF.

This clone was found a few times. The chain has TRBV11-2 and TRBJ2-3, with D possibly TRBD2 on 5 matching bases. The germline V gene has CDR1 SGHAT and CDR2 FQNNGV. Deletions cut 5 bases from V and 2 bases from J, with 14 bases between. CDR3 size: 15 residues. CDR3 loop: CASSPLPGYTDTQYF. DNA for the CDR3: TGTGCCAGCAGCCCTCTCCCGGGGTACACAGATACGCAGTATTTT.

The chain employs TRBV28 and TRBJ1-2; D gene ambiguous. Between the trimmed V and J ends, which lost 6 bases and 6 bases, there was a span of 11 bases. The CDR3 consists of 12 residues. Germline CDR1 MDHEN, CDR2 SYDVKM. Here the CDR3 reads CASRKGGHGYTF. CDR3 nucleotides: TGTGCCAGCAGAAAGGGAGGCCATGGCTACACCTTC.

V and J are TRBV6-6 and TRBJ2-7; 8 bases agree with TRBD1. The CDR3 totals 14 residues. The trim removed 5 bases at V and 5 bases at J, leaving 8 bases unmatched. CDR1 is MNHNY, CDR2 SVGAGI, per germline (reference sequence). CDR3 nucleotides: TGTGCCAGCAGTCACAGGACAGGGAAACACGAGCAGTACTTC. The encoded protein is CASSHRTGKHEQYF.

The DNA of the CDR3 is TGTGCCAGCAGTAGACGACAGGGATCCTCTAGCAATCAGCCCCAGCATTTT. It codes for CASSRRQGSSSNQPQHF. The chain has TRBV2 and TRBJ1-5, with 7 bases fitting TRBD1. The ends lost 5 bases at V and 0 bases at J; junction bases unmatched: 10. The CDR3 covers 17 residues. Germline-derived CDR1 and CDR2 are SNHLY and FYNNEI.

The chain is built from TRBV18 and TRBJ2-5; D possibly corresponds to TRBD2 (7 bases). Trimming stripped 3 bases from V and 4 bases from J, with 12 bases between. Germline V gene data show CDR1 as KGHSH and CDR2 as LQKENI. The CDR3 contains 14 residues. This CDR3 reads CASSPMGGRETQYF. In nucleotides, the CDR3 is TGTGCCAGCTCACCGATGGGGGGGCGAGAGACCCAGTACTTC. Variable domain in full (rest from reference TRBV18 and TRBJ2-5): NAGVMQNPRHLVRRRGQEARLRCSPMKGHSHVYWYRQLPEEGLKFMVYLQKENIIDESGMPKERFSAEFPKEGPSILRIQQVVRGDSAAYFCASSPMGGRETQYFGPGTRLLVL.

The chain is built from TRBV30 and TRBJ2-7; 7 bases align to TRBD1. CDR1 and CDR2 (germline): GTSNPN, SVGIG (reference sequence). V was pared by 1 base and J by 2 bases, with 2 bases of the junction left unmatched. This CDR3 has 13 residues. The CDR3 coding sequence is TGTGCCTGGAGTGCCCAGGGGGCCTACGAGCAGTACTTC. Translated, it gives CAWSAQGAYEQYF.

This chain links TRBV18 with TRBJ2-5; D ambiguous. Germline V CDR1 and CDR2: KGHSH, LQKENI. This CDR3 has 14 residues. V lost 0 bases and J 5 bases, leaving 10 bases between the germline ends. The CDR3 nucleotides are TGTGCCAGCTCACCACCCTCCCTCGGGGAGACCCAGTACTTC. Amino acid sequence: CASSPPSLGETQYF.

This clone was observed a few times. The chain uses TRBV5-5 and TRBJ1-6, with D perhaps matching TRBD1 (6 bases). V lost 1 base, J lost 5 bases, and 10 bases lay in between. Germline-derived CDR1 and CDR2 are SGHKS and YYEKEE (reference sequence). The CDR3 has 15 residues. The chain's CDR3 is CASSLRQGNNSPLHF. CDR3 nucleotides: TGTGCCAGCAGCTTGCGGCAGGGGAATAATTCACCCCTCCACTTT. Variable domain in full (rest from reference TRBV5-5 and TRBJ1-6): DAGVTQSPTHLIKTRGQQVTLRCSPISGHKSVSWYQQVLGQGPQFIFQYYEKEERGRGNFPDRFSARQFPNYSSELNVNALLLGDSALYLCASSLRQGNNSPLHFGNGTRLTVT.

The V call is TRBV6-1, the J call TRBJ2-5; D call uncertain. CDR3 length equals 14 residues. Germline V gene data show CDR1 as MNHNS and CDR2 as SASEGT. V lost 2 bases and J lost 5, with 12 bases in between. Here the CDR3 reads CASSETHRRETQYF. CDR3 sequence (DNA): TGTGCCAGCAGTGAAACTCACCGCCGGGAGACCCAGTACTTC.

This clone has a single count. The chain is built from TRBV5-8 and TRBJ1-4, with D unclear. CDR3 length: 14 amino acids. The germline CDR1 and CDR2 sequences are SGHTS and YDEGEE. V was cut by 3 bases and J by 0 bases, with 6 bases left in between. CDR3 region: CASSYQATNEKLFF. The CDR3, as DNA: TGTGCCAGCAGCTACCAGGCAACTAATGAAAAACTGTTTTTT.

The chain joins TRBV30 to TRBJ1-3; 10 bases are shared with TRBD1. This CDR3 spans 16 amino acids. The junction had 11 bases not matched to a gene; V was cut back by 7 bases and J by 2 bases. Germline CDR1 GTSNPN, CDR2 SVGIG (reference sequence). The CDR3 region has the DNA TGTGCCTCCACAACCGGGACAGGGGTTGCTGGAAACACCATATATTTT. Translating it yields CASTTGTGVAGNTIYF.

This clone was seen just once. This chain connects TRBV5-1 to TRBJ2-2, with D perhaps TRBD1 (5 bases). V lost 5 bases and J lost 4, with 15 bases in between. Per germline, CDR1 SGHRS and CDR2 YFSETQ. CDR3 length: 15 amino acids. CDR3 in amino acids: CASSQGGSGTGELFF. The CDR3 DNA is TGCGCCAGCAGTCAGGGTGGGTCGGGCACCGGGGAGCTGTTTTTT.

J is TRBJ1-1 and V is TRBV18, with D perhaps TRBD1 (5 bases). The CDR3 has 15 residues. Trimming pared 5 bases from V and 1 base from J, leaving 14 bases between. Germline values: CDR1 KGHSH, CDR2 LQKENI. In nucleotides, the CDR3 is TGTGCCAGCTCAGCACTCGACAGACAGAACACTGAAGCTTTCTTT. Translation: CASSALDRQNTEAFF.

This rearrangement joins TRBV30 to TRBJ1-3; unclear D gene. The CDR3 totals 13 residues. Germline loops: CDR1 GTSNPN, CDR2 SVGIG (reference sequence). The V gene lost 0 bases and the J gene lost 1 base, with 4 bases spanning the gap. The DNA of the CDR3 is TGTGCCTGGAGTGTATATTCTGGAAACACCATATATTTT. This sequence encodes CAWSVYSGNTIYF.

J is TRBJ1-1 and V is TRBV2, with 8 bases that match TRBD1. CDR1 is SNHLY, CDR2 FYNNEI, per germline. The CDR3 sequence is 16 residues long. Unmatched junction bases numbered 8, after V lost 0 bases and J lost 5 bases. The CDR3: CASSEAPQGAWTEAFF. DNA of the CDR3: TGTGCCAGCAGTGAAGCCCCCCAGGGGGCATGGACTGAAGCTTTCTTT.

With respect to this clone: One junction end does not reproduce the germline sequence, and a read error may be involved. V gene TRBV7-7 combines with J gene TRBJ2-3, with D perhaps TRBD1 (5 bases). This CDR3 is built from 17 residues. Germline CDR1 SSHAT, CDR2 FNYEAQ (reference sequence). The CDR3 reads CASSLSYVGAGTDTQYF. DNA for the CDR3: TGTGCTAGCAGCTTATCCTATGTTGGGGCTGGTACAGATACGCAGTATTTT.

The chain couples TRBV30 to TRBJ1-2, with TRBD1 matching over 8 bases. There are 14 residues in the CDR3. CDR1 and CDR2 from the germline V gene are GTSNPN and SVGIG (reference sequence). Trimming cost V 2 bases and J 7 bases; bases outside gene matches: 9. The CDR3 region has the DNA TGTGCCTGGAGTCTATTTAGGACAGGGCTTGGCTACACCTTC. Translated: CAWSLFRTGLGYTF.

The chain uses TRBV18 and TRBJ1-1; unclear D gene. This CDR3 is 15 amino acids long. Trimming took 3 bases from V and 1 from J, leaving 12 bases between them. The germline gives CDR1 KGHSH, CDR2 LQKENI. CDR3 residues: CASSPPGERNTEAFF. The CDR3 DNA is TGTGCCAGCTCACCTCCTGGGGAGCGGAACACTGAAGCTTTCTTT.

The chain couples TRBV7-9 to TRBJ1-3; TRBD1 matches at 7 bases. Germline V CDR1 and CDR2: SEHNR, FQNEAQ (reference sequence). The CDR3 runs 15 residues. The V gene end was trimmed by 5 bases and the J gene end by 2 bases; junction bases not matched to a gene: 6. The CDR3 sequence is CASSTLTGAGNTIYF. The CDR3 region has the DNA TGTGCCAGCAGCACACTAACAGGGGCTGGAAACACCATATATTTT.

The J gene is TRBJ2-7, the V gene TRBV25-1; D not resolved. V was cut by 4 bases and J by 2 bases, with 9 bases left in between. CDR1 MGHDK and CDR2 SYGVNS come from the germline V gene. This CDR3 is built from 13 residues. The CDR3 DNA is TGTGCCAGCAGTGTTACAGAGACCTACGAGCAGTACTTC. It translates to CASSVTETYEQYF.